The 25 T cell receptor beta chains in this list originate from one sample, sequenced in a study of blood T cell repertoires in COVID-19. Here immunoSEQ multiplex PCR was the method, and the copy in TCRdb shows in-frame clones only, minus some. This table has over 200,000 clones, about 89% appearing once. The sequenced sample consisted of PBMCs or T cells enriched from blood (not recorded which). The source is a man in his forties or fifties who had recovered from COVID-19.

The V and J genes are TRBV4-2 and TRBJ1-2; D not certain. Per the germline V gene, CDR1 is LGHNA and CDR2 is YNFKEQ. The germline V and J ends were trimmed by 8 bases and 7 bases, with 14 bases remaining between them. This CDR3 contains 12 residues. In DNA form, the CDR3 reads TGTGCCAGCCGCTCCCCAGGTAGTGGCTACACCTTC. Translated, it gives CASRSPGSGYTF.

This clone is a singleton in its sample. The chain couples TRBV3-1 (or the pseudogene TRBV3-2) to TRBJ2-5; 15 positions match TRBD2. V lost 4 bases and J lost 4; bases outside the gene matches: 4. The CDR3 covers 16 residues. Germline V gives CDR1 LGHDT, CDR2 YNNKEL (reference sequence). The CDR3 sequence is CASSRSGLAGGETQYF. The CDR3 DNA reads TGTGCCAGCAGCCGCTCGGGACTAGCGGGAGGAGAGACCCAGTACTTC.

The rearrangement uses TRBV5-4 and TRBJ1-4, with 8 bases aligning to TRBD1. CDR3 length: 14 residues. V lost 4 bases to trimming and J lost 8 bases; unmatched junction nucleotides: 7. Germline CDR1 and CDR2: SGHNT and YYREEE (reference sequence). CDR3 nucleotide sequence: TGTGCCAGCAGCCAGACAGGGGTTCCCGAAAAACTGTTTTTT. Protein product: CASSQTGVPEKLFF.

This clone was observed a few times. The chain links TRBV9 to TRBJ2-1; TRBD2 agrees at 8 bases. In germline, CDR1 is SGDLS, CDR2 YYNGEE. The CDR3 covers 13 residues. Unmatched junction bases numbered 0, after V lost 0 bases and J lost 7 bases. The CDR3 DNA is TGTGCCAGCAGCGTAGGACTAGCGAATGAGCAGTTCTTC. Translation: CASSVGLANEQFF.

The genes are TRBV7-2 and TRBJ2-1, with TRBD2 matching over 9 bases. CDR1 and CDR2 (germline): SGHTA, FQGNSA. V lost 5 bases, J lost 6 bases, and 8 bases stayed unmatched. The CDR3 loop spans 15 amino acids. CDR3 loop: CASSGPGLASNEQFF. DNA for the CDR3: TGTGCCAGCAGCGGACCGGGACTAGCTAGCAATGAGCAGTTCTTC.

The chain employs TRBV12-5 and TRBJ2-5, with a weak D call TRBD1 (7 bases). Looked up from germline, CDR1 is LGHNT and CDR2 is FRNRAP. This CDR3 spans 13 amino acids. The V gene lost 7 bases and the J gene lost 5 bases, with 14 bases spanning the gap. The CDR3, as DNA: TGTGCTAGTGCCCCGACAGGGAGGGAGACCCAGTACTTC. It specifies CASAPTGRETQYF. Supplemented by reference TRBV12-5 and TRBJ2-5, the full variable domain reads DARVTQTPRHKVTEMGQEVTMRCQPILGHNTVFWYRQTMMQGLELLAYFRNRAPLDDSGMPKDRFSAEMPDATLATLKIQPSEPRDSAVYFCASAPTGRETQYFGPGTRLLVL.

The chain is built from TRBV7-8 and TRBJ2-1; D gene ambiguous. There are 14 residues in the CDR3. V lost 1 base and J lost 4, with 8 bases in between. In germline, CDR1 is SGHVS, CDR2 FQNEAQ. In nucleotides, the CDR3 is TGTGCCAGCAGCTTAGTCGTACGGTACAATGAGCAGTTCTTC. This codes for CASSLVVRYNEQFF.

This chain links TRBV6-5 with TRBJ1-1, with 11 bases that match TRBD1. The CDR3 runs to 15 residues. J was trimmed by 3 bases and V by 7 bases; bases with no gene match: 7. CDR1 MNHEY and CDR2 SVGAGI come from the germline V gene. CDR3 sequence reads: CASNRGQGVDTEAFF. The CDR3 region has the DNA TGTGCCAGCAACCGGGGACAGGGGGTCGACACTGAAGCTTTCTTT.

The chain couples TRBV3-1 (or the pseudogene TRBV3-2) to TRBJ1-2, with D unclear. The V end was cut by 1 base, the J end by 0 bases, with 9 bases between. The CDR3 loop spans 15 amino acids. Germline CDR1 and CDR2: LGHDT and YNNKEL (reference sequence). In DNA, the CDR3 is TGTGCCAGCAGCCAAGGGGCACCACCTAACTATGGCTACACCTTC. This encodes CASSQGAPPNYGYTF.

V usage is TRBV12-3 or TRBV12-4 and J usage is TRBJ1-1, with no clear D. This CDR3 spans 13 amino acids. The ends were cut back, 7 bases at V and 3 bases at J, with 12 bases in the middle. This CDR3 is CASTPESYTEAFF. DNA for the CDR3: TGTGCCAGCACCCCCGAGTCGTACACTGAAGCTTTCTTT.

The chain is built from TRBV4-1 and TRBJ2-7; 11 positions agree with TRBD2. The CDR3 runs 17 residues. J gave up 5 bases and V 6 bases, and 15 bases lay outside the gene matches. CDR1 and CDR2 (germline): MGHRA, YSYEKL. The CDR3 protein is CASSMGRTSGFLNEQYF. The CDR3 nucleotides are TGCGCCAGCAGTATGGGGCGGACTAGCGGGTTCCTCAACGAGCAGTACTTC.

The CDR3 DNA follows: TGTGCCAGCAGTGTAGACAGGGACAATCAGCCCCAGCATTTT. It specifies CASSVDRDNQPQHF. The chain couples TRBV6-1 to TRBJ1-5; 7 bases align to TRBD1. The CDR3 consists of 14 residues. V dropped 4 bases and J dropped 3; count of bases not matched to a gene: 3. Per germline, CDR1 MNHNS and CDR2 SASEGT.

The chain couples TRBV6-5 to TRBJ2-7; D is ambiguous. V was cut by 1 base and J by 2 bases, with 9 bases left in between. Germline CDR1 MNHEY, CDR2 SVGAGI. The CDR3 has 14 amino acids. The CDR3 loop is CASSYFDGAYEQYF. In nucleotides, the CDR3 is TGTGCCAGCAGTTACTTTGACGGAGCCTACGAGCAGTACTTC.

The rearrangement links TRBV10-2 to TRBJ1-4; no firm D call. The length of the CDR3 is 16 residues. V dropped 3 bases and J dropped 5 bases, with 16 bases sitting between them. Germline CDR1 is WSHSY and CDR2 is SAAADI. CDR3 residues: CASSDHPGERNEKLFF. The CDR3 bases are TGCGCCAGCAGTGACCACCCCGGGGAGCGGAATGAAAAACTGTTTTTT.

The V and J genes are TRBV6-2 or TRBV6-3 and TRBJ2-3; TRBD2 agrees at 7 bases. This CDR3 spans 18 amino acids. The V segment lost 5 bases and the J segment 2 bases; nucleotides outside the gene matches: 16. CDR1 is MNHEY, CDR2 SVGEGT, per germline. The CDR3 protein is CASSQASRGIRVTDTQYF. CDR3 bases: TGTGCCAGCAGTCAGGCGTCGCGGGGGATTAGGGTCACAGATACGCAGTATTTT.

The gene calls are TRBV7-8 and TRBJ2-6; possible D gene TRBD1, 6 bases. There are 19 residues in the CDR3. Trimming took off 5 bases at V and 2 bases at J, with 22 bases between the two ends. Germline V lookup: CDR1 SGHVS, CDR2 FQNEAQ. In DNA form, the CDR3 reads TGTGCCAGCAGCCCTATTATACCTCACAGGGTGACTGGGGCCAACGTCCTGACTTTC. Translation: CASSPIIPHRVTGANVLTF.

This clone was detected only a few times. The V gene is TRBV14, the J gene TRBJ1-1; tentatively, D is TRBD1 (5 bases). Germline CDR1 and CDR2: SGHDN and FVKESK. The CDR3 is 13 amino acids. The V and J ends lost 4 bases and 5 bases respectively, with 11 bases between them. This CDR3 reads CASSRWGTTEAFF. The CDR3 coding sequence is TGTGCCAGCAGCCGGTGGGGGACTACTGAAGCTTTCTTT.

The chain employs TRBV7-8 and TRBJ2-2, with 12 bases lining up with TRBD2. V gave up 5 bases and J gave up 0 bases; unmatched junction bases: 1. This CDR3 has 16 residues. Germline V gene lookup returns CDR1 SGHVS and CDR2 FQNEAQ. Here the CDR3 reads CASSRLAGANTGELFF. As DNA, the CDR3 is TGTGCCAGCAGCAGACTAGCGGGAGCGAACACCGGGGAGCTGTTTTTT. The full variable domain, in which reference TRBV7-8 and TRBJ2-2 provide the parts outside the CDR3, is GAGVSQSPRYKVAKRGQDVALRCDPISGHVSLFWYQQALGQGPEFLTYFQNEAQLDKSGLPSDRFFAERPEGSVSTLKIQRTQQEDSAVYLCASSRLAGANTGELFFGEGSRLTVL.

The V and J genes are TRBV5-6 and TRBJ2-7, with D maybe TRBD2 (6 bases). CDR3 length: 14 residues. V lost 3 bases, J lost 4 bases, and 14 bases lay in between. Germline CDR1 reads SGHDT; CDR2 reads YYEEEE. This CDR3 reads CASSWGTSLYEQYF. The CDR3 region has the DNA TGTGCCAGCAGCTGGGGGACTTCCCTATACGAGCAGTACTTC.

V gene TRBV28 combines with J gene TRBJ1-5, with TRBD1 as a possible D gene (5 bases). The V gene lost 2 bases and the J gene lost 10 bases, with 15 bases spanning the gap. Germline values: CDR1 MDHEN, CDR2 SYDVKM. CDR3 length: 14 residues. Here the CDR3 reads CASSLQQVGGPQHF. CDR3 bases: TGTGCCAGCAGTTTACAACAGGTGGGGGGACCCCAGCATTTT.

This chain uses TRBV12-3 or TRBV12-4 with TRBJ1-4, with D maybe TRBD1 (5 bases). This CDR3 has 12 amino acids. Deletions cut 5 bases from V and 5 bases from J, with 6 bases between. CDR3 residues: CASSGGNEKLFF. Written as DNA, the CDR3 is TGTGCCAGCAGTGGGGGGAATGAAAAACTGTTTTTT.

The gene calls are TRBV15 and TRBJ2-1; 9 bases fit TRBD1. The CDR3 contains 15 residues. Germline loops: CDR1 LNHNV, CDR2 YYDKDF (reference sequence). V was clipped by 3 bases and J by 14 bases; unmatched bases: 14. The CDR3 DNA reads TGTGCCACCAGCAGCTCCGGGACAGGGACTCGTGTTGAGTTCTTC. This codes for CATSSSGTGTRVEFF.

The gene calls are TRBV6-2 or TRBV6-3 and TRBJ2-3; 7 bases line up with TRBD2. The CDR3 contains 15 residues. J lost 4 bases, V lost 2 bases, and 6 bases had no gene match. Germline V CDR1 and CDR2: MNHEY, SVGEGT. This chain's CDR3 is CASSYDGLGSDTQYF. CDR3 nucleotides: TGTGCCAGCAGTTACGACGGACTAGGGTCAGATACGCAGTATTTT.

This clone was recorded many times. This chain connects TRBV3-1 (or the pseudogene TRBV3-2) to TRBJ1-3, with D possibly matching TRBD1 (5 bases). Between the trimmed V and J ends, which lost 0 bases and 4 bases, there was a span of 16 bases. Germline V CDR1 and CDR2: LGHDT, YNNKEL (reference sequence). This CDR3 is 17 amino acids long. The CDR3 is CASSQDPGRRVGNTIYF. In DNA, the CDR3 is TGTGCCAGCAGCCAAGATCCAGGCCGCAGGGTGGGAAACACCATATATTTT.

V usage is TRBV11-3 and J usage is TRBJ1-1, with a weak D call TRBD1 (6 bases). Germline V gene data show CDR1 as SGHNT and CDR2 as YENEEA. CDR3 length: 13 amino acids. Deletions cut 5 bases from V and 3 bases from J, with 10 bases between. CDR3 protein: CASSPGQHTEAFF. The CDR3 nucleotides read TGTGCCAGCAGCCCTGGACAGCACACTGAAGCTTTCTTT.